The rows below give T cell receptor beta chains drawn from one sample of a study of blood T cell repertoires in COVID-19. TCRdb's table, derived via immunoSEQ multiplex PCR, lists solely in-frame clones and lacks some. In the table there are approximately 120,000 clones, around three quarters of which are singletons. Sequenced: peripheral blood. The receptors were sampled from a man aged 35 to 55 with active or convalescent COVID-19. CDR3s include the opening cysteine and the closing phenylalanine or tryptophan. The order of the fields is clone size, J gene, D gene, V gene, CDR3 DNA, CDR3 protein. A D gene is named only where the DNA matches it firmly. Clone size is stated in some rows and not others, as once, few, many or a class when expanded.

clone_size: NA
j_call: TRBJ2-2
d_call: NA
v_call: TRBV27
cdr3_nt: TGTGCCAGCGCTCTAACTCCCGGGGAGCTGTTTTTT
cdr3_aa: CASALTPGELFF

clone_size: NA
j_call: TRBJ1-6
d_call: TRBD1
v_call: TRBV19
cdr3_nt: TGTGCCAGTAGCACACAGGGGGCTTACTCACCCCTCCACTTT
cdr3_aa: CASSTQGAYSPLHF

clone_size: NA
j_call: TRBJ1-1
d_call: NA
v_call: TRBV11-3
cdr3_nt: TGTGCCAGCAGCCCCCGGCTGGGGGACGGGGGCACTGAAGCTTTCTTT
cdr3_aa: CASSPRLGDGGTEAFF

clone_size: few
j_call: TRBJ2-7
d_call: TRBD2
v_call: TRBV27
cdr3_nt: TGTGCCAGCCTCGGCGGGAGACCCTACGAGCAGTACTTC
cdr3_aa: CASLGGRPYEQYF

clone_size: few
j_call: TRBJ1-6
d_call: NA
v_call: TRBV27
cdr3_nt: TGTGCCAGCAGTTTAGACTTCCTTTCACCCCTCCACTTT
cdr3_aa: CASSLDFLSPLHF

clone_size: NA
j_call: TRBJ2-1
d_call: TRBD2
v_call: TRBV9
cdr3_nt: TGTGCCAGCAGCGTAGATGTCGGGGGGGCCAATGAGCAGTTCTTC
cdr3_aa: CASSVDVGGANEQFF

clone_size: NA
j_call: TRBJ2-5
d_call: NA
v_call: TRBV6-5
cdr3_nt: TGTGCCAGCAAACGAAGAGAAGTCCCGTCAGAGACCCAGTACTTC
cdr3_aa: CASKRREVPSETQYF

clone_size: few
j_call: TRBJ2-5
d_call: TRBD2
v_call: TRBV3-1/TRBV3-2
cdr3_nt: TGTGCCAGCAGCCAGTCTAGCGGGAGTAGGGGTTCTTCGGAGACCCAGTACTTC
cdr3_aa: CASSQSSGSRGSSETQYF

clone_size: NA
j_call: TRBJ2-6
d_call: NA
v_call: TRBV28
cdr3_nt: TGTGCCAGCAGTATGACAGCCGCTGGGGCCAACGTCCTGACTTTC
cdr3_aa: CASSMTAAGANVLTF

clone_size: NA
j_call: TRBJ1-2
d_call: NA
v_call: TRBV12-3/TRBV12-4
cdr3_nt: TGTGCCAGCAGACAGGTCCGTGGCTACACCTTC
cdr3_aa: CASRQVRGYTF

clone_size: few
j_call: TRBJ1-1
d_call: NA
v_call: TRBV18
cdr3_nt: TGTGCCAGCTCCGCAGCCAGGGAAGAAGCTTTCTTT
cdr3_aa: CASSAAREEAFF

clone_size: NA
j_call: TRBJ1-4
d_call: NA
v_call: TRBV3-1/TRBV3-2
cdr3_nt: TGTGCCAGCAGCCCTATAGGGGGAGTCGGCGAAAAACTGTTTTTT
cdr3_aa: CASSPIGGVGEKLFF

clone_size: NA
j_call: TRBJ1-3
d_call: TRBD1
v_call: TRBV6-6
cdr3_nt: TGTGCCAGCGAGGGGGCCTCTGGAAACACCATATATTTT
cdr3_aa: CASEGASGNTIYF

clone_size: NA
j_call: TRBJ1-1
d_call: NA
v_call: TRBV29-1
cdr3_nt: TGCAGCGTCACTCTAGGTTCTGGGTCGACTGAAGCTTTCTTT
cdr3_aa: CSVTLGSGSTEAFF

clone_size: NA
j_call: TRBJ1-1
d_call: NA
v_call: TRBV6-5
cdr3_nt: TGTGCCAGCAGCCCACAGGGCGGTTTGAACACTGAAGCTTTCTTT
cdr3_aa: CASSPQGGLNTEAFF

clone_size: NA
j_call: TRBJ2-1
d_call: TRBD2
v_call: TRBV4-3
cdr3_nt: TGCGCCAGCAGCCAAGACCTAGCGGGGACGTACAATGAGCAGTTCTTC
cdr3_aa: CASSQDLAGTYNEQFF

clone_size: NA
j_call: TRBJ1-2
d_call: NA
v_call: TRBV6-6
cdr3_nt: TGTGCCAGCAGTACGGGGGGCTATGGCTACACCTTC
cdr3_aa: CASSTGGYGYTF

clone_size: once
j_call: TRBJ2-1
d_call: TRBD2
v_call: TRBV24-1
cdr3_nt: TGTGCCACCAGTGATTTGCATGGTAGCGGGAGTTATGAGCAGTTCTTC
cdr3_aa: CATSDLHGSGSYEQFF

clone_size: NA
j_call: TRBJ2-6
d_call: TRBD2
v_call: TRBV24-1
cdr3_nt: TGTGCCACCAGTGGGGGGGGACTAGGCTCTGGGGCCAACGTCCTGACTTTC
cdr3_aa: CATSGGGLGSGANVLTF

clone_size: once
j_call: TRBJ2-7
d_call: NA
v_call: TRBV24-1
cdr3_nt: TGTGCCACCCGCTCCCAGGACTACCCCTACGAGCAGTACTTC
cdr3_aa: CATRSQDYPYEQYF

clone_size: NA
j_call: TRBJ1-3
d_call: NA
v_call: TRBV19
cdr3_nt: TGTGCCAGTACCCAGGTTGGTTATGGAAACACCATATATTTT
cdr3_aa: CASTQVGYGNTIYF

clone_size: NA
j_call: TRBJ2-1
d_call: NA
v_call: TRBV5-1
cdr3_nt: TGCGCCAGCAGCTTGACAGGGTTGGAAAATGAGCAGTTCTTC
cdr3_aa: CASSLTGLENEQFF

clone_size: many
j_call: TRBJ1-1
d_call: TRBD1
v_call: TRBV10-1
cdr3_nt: TGCGCCAGCAGTGGGGGACAGGGGATAACTTTCTTT
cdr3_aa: CASSGGQGITFF

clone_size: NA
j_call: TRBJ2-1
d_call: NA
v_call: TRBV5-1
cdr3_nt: TGCGCCAGCAGCTTGGAGAGGGAGCAGTTCTTC
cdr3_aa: CASSLEREQFF

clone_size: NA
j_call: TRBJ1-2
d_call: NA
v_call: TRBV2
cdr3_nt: TGTGCCAGCAGTGAGACCCGACTCGGCTACACCTTC
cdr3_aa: CASSETRLGYTF

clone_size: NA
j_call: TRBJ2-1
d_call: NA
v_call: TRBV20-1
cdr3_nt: TGCAGTGCCATAACGCGTGAGCAGTTCTTC
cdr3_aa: CSAITREQFF

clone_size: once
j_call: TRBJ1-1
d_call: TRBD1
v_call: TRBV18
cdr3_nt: TGTGCCAGCTCACGTATGGGACAGGGGGGCATTAACACTGAAGCTTTCTTT
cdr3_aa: CASSRMGQGGINTEAFF

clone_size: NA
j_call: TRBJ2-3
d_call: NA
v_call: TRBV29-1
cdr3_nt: TGCAGCGTTGGGGCCAGCCAAACAGATACGCAGTATTTT
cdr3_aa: CSVGASQTDTQYF

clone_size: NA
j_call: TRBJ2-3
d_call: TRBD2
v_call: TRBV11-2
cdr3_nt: TGTGCCAGTCGATTGATAGCGGGACGGGCGGATACGCAGTATTTT
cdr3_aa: CASRLIAGRADTQYF

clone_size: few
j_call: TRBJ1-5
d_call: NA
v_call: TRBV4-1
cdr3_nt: TGCGCCAGCAGCCAAGATGGCGGAATTGGCAATCAGCCCCAGCATTTT
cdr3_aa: CASSQDGGIGNQPQHF

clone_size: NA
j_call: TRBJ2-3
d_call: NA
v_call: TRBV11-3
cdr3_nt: TGTGCCAGCAGCCACAGGGATTTCACAGATACGCAGTATTTT
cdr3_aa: CASSHRDFTDTQYF

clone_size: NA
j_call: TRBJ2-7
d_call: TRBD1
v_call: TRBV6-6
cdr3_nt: TGTGCCACTGGGACAGGCGGCGAGCAGTACTTC
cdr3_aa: CATGTGGEQYF

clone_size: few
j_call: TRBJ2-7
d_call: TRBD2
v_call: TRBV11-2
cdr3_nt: TGTGCCAGCAGCTCCCCCCCCACTAGCGGTGGCTACGAGCAGTACTTC
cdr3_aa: CASSSPPTSGGYEQYF

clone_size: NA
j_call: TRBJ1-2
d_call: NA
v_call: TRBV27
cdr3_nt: TGTGCCAGCACCGTCAACTATGGCTACACCTTC
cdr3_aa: CASTVNYGYTF

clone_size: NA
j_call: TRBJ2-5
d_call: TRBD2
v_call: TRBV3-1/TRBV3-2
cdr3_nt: TGTGCCAGCAGCCAAGATTCGGACAGCGGGGGGCCGGAGACCCAGTACTTC
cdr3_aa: CASSQDSDSGGPETQYF

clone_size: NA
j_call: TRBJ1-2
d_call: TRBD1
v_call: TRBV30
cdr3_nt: TGTGCCTGGAGGGGTCAGGGGGCTCTCTATGGCTACACCTTC
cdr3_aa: CAWRGQGALYGYTF

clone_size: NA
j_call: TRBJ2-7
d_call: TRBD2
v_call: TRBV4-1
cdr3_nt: TGCGCCAGCAGCCTCCCCTGGGCTAGCGGGAGTCCCTCCGAGCAGTACTTC
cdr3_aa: CASSLPWASGSPSEQYF

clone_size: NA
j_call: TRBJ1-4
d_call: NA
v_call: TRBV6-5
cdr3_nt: TGTGCCAGCAGTTACGCGGGAGCCACTAATGAAAAACTGTTTTTT
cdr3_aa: CASSYAGATNEKLFF